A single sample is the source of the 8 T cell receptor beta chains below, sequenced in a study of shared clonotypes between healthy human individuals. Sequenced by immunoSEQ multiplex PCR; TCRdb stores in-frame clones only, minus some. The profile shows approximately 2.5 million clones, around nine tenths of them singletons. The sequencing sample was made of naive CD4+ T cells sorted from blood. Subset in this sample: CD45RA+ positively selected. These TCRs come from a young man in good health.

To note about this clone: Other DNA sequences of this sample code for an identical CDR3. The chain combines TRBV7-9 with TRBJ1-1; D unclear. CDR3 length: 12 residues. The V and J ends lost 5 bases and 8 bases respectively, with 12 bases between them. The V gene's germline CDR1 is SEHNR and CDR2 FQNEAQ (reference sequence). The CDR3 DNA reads TGTGCCAGCAGCCCACCCGGGAGAGAAGCTTTCTTT. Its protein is CASSPPGREAFF.

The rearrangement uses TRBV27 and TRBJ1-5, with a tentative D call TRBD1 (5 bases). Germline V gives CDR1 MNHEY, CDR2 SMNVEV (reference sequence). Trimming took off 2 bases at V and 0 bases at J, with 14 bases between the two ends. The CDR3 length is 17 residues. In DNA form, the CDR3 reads TGTGCCAGCAGTTTAGAGTACGGGGGAAATAGCAATCAGCCCCAGCATTTT. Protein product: CASSLEYGGNSNQPQHF.

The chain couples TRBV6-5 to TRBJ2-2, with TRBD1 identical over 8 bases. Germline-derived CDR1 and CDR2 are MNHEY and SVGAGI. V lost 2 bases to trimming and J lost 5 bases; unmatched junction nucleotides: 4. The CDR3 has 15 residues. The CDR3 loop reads CASSYGQGATGELFF. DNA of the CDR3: TGTGCCAGCAGTTACGGACAGGGAGCAACCGGGGAGCTGTTTTTT.

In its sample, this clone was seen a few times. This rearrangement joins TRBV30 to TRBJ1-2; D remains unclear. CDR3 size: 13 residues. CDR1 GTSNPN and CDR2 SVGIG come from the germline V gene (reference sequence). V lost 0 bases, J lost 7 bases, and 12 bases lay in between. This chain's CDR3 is CAWSVLSASGYTF. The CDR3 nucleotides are TGTGCCTGGAGTGTACTTTCGGCTTCTGGCTACACCTTC.

Here the CDR3 DNA reads TGTGCCAGCTCAAATAGCCTTGAGCAGTTCTTC. Encoded protein: CASSNSLEQFF. The chain combines TRBV2 with TRBJ2-1; D is undetermined. Trimming cost V 8 bases and J 9 bases, with 11 bases left between them. The CDR3 length is 11 residues. The germline V gene encodes CDR1 SNHLY and CDR2 FYNNEI.

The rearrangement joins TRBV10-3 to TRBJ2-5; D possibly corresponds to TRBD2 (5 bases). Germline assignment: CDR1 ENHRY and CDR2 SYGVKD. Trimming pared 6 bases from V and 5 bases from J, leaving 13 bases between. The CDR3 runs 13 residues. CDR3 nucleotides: TGTGCCATCAGCACTACTAGTGCGGAGACCCAGTACTTC. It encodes CAISTTSAETQYF.

Here the CDR3 reads CASSSPPGRTNTGELFF. The CDR3 nucleotides are TGCGCCAGCAGCTCACCCCCCGGGAGAACGAACACCGGGGAGCTGTTTTTT. The chain recombines TRBV5-1 with TRBJ2-2; TRBD2 is a possible D gene (6 bases). V lost 3 bases and J lost 0, with 15 bases in between. Looked up from germline, CDR1 is SGHRS and CDR2 is YFSETQ. The CDR3 is 17 residues long.

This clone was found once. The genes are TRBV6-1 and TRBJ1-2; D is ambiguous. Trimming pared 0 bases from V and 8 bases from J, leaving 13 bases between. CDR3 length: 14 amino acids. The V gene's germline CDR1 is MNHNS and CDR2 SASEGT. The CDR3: CASSEALDDRGYTF. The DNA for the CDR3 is TGTGCCAGCAGTGAAGCGCTAGATGATCGGGGCTACACCTTC.